This T cell receptor (beta chain) was found in a study of early T cells in non-severe SARS-CoV-2 infection. Overall study: Bulk RNA from unsorted whole blood was sequenced; chains were unpaired.

Each cDNA molecule carried a unique molecular identifier. TCRdb analysed the 5' RACE reads with MiXCR anew, one entry per CDR3 protein. The table has 45,000 or so distinct CDR3 sequences, around 7.8% seen once. Note on this clonotype: What it recognizes is unknown.

Whole-study results and caveats: Matching results from VDJdb favored anti-spike CD8 responses, leaving private and CD4 specificities undetected.

V gave up 7 bases and J gave up 3 bases, with 17 bases separating them. Germline V gives CDR1 MNHEY, CDR2 SVGAGI. The CDR3 spans 15 residues. This sequence was found in an adult who was a healthcare worker with PCR-confirmed SARS-CoV-2 infection or an uninfected control (not recorded which). The sequenced sample consisted of whole blood. This chain connects TRBV6-5 to TRBJ2-3; D gene unclear. The CDR3 DNA reads as TGTGCCAGCAAAGTCGTAGGTTTTGGGACAGATACGCAGTATTTT. It is translated as CASKVVGFGTDTQYF.